Presented here are 23 T cell receptor beta chains from one specimen sequenced in a study of blood T cell repertoires in COVID-19. Data came from immunoSEQ multiplex PCR; TCRdb stores just in-frame clones and leaves some out. The sample gives 130,000 to 150,000 clones, about nine tenths of which show up once; roughly 2% is in the top ten. The sequenced sample consisted of peripheral blood. The origin of the receptors is a human donor in a cohort sampled during active COVID-19.

The chain joins TRBV6-1 to TRBJ2-2; 8 bases agree with TRBD1. CDR3 length: 11 amino acids. CDR1 is MNHNS, CDR2 SASEGT, per germline. With V trimmed by 1 base and J by 15 bases, 1 base remained unmatched. DNA for the CDR3: TGTGCCAGCAGTGAAGACAGGGGGATGTTTTTT. It translates to CASSEDRGMFF.

V is TRBV5-1 and J is TRBJ1-1; 7 bases agree with TRBD1. This CDR3 has 13 amino acids. J gave up 2 bases and V 6 bases, and 4 bases lay outside the gene matches. In germline, CDR1 is SGHRS, CDR2 YFSETQ. The CDR3 sequence is CASTGQDNTEAFF. In DNA, the CDR3 is TGCGCCAGCACTGGACAGGACAACACTGAAGCTTTCTTT.

The V and J genes are TRBV3-1 (or the pseudogene TRBV3-2) and TRBJ1-5; 8 bases are a match to TRBD1. Germline-derived CDR1 and CDR2 are LGHDT and YNNKEL (reference sequence). V lost 4 bases, J lost 7 bases, and 9 bases stayed unmatched. The CDR3 has 15 residues. The CDR3 spells CASSRGRGQGQPQHF. CDR3 DNA sequence: TGTGCCAGCAGCCGAGGCAGGGGGCAGGGGCAGCCCCAGCATTTT.

V and J are TRBV7-2 and TRBJ2-7, with 8 bases fitting TRBD1. Germline V gene data show CDR1 as SGHTA and CDR2 as FQGNSA. The CDR3 sequence is 15 residues long. Trimming removed 6 bases from V and 1 base from J; junction bases left unmatched: 8. The CDR3 nucleotides read TGTGCCAGCAGAACACAGGGGGGTGGTTCCTACGAGCAGTACTTC. As protein: CASRTQGGGSYEQYF.

CDR3 DNA sequence: TGTGCCAGCACGGGACAATTTACTGAAGCTTTCTTT. This gives the protein CASTGQFTEAFF. The V and J genes are TRBV12-3 or TRBV12-4 and TRBJ1-1, with a tentative D call TRBD1 (6 bases). The CDR3 is 12 residues long. V was shortened by 7 bases and J by 5 bases, with 11 bases between the two germline ends.

The rearrangement joins TRBV19 to TRBJ1-1; D unresolved. This CDR3 has 14 residues. Germline CDR1 is LNHDA and CDR2 is SQIVND (reference sequence). Trimming removed 2 bases from V and 1 base from J, with 8 bases in between. The CDR3 loop reads CASSIWGGNTEAFF. The DNA for the CDR3 is TGTGCCAGTAGTATATGGGGAGGGAACACTGAAGCTTTCTTT. Full variable domain (remainder filled in from reference TRBV19 and TRBJ1-1): DGGITQSPKYLFRKEGQNVTLSCEQNLNHDAMYWYRQDPGQGLRLIYYSQIVNDFQKGDIAEGYSVSREKKESFPLTVTSAQKNPTAFYLCASSIWGGNTEAFFGQGTRLTVV.

This clone was detected only once. The genes are TRBV7-2 and TRBJ2-5; TRBD1 agrees at 8 bases. This CDR3 is 14 amino acids long. Trimming removed 5 bases from V and 5 bases from J; junction bases left unmatched: 7. Germline loops: CDR1 SGHTA, CDR2 FQGNSA. The CDR3: CASSPWTGRETQYF. CDR3 nucleotides: TGTGCCAGCAGCCCCTGGACAGGGAGGGAGACCCAGTACTTC.

This chain joins TRBV28 and TRBJ2-7; D is possibly TRBD2 (6 bases). In germline, CDR1 is MDHEN, CDR2 SYDVKM. This CDR3 is 15 amino acids long. V lost 6 bases and J lost 4, with 19 bases in between. The CDR3 DNA sequence: TGTGCCAGCAGCCCCGGGGGTCGGGGCCGTTACGAGCAGTACTTC. It translates to CASSPGGRGRYEQYF.

This chain uses TRBV28 with TRBJ2-1, with a possible D match to TRBD1 (5 bases). Germline-derived CDR1 and CDR2 are MDHEN and SYDVKM. Trimming left V 8 bases short and J 4 bases short, with 6 bases between. CDR3 length equals 11 residues. The CDR3: CASQGYNEQFF. CDR3 nucleotides: TGTGCCAGCCAGGGTTACAATGAGCAGTTCTTC.

The gene calls are TRBV19 and TRBJ2-3; the match to TRBD1 covers 8 bases. The CDR3 length is 16 residues. The V gene's germline CDR1 is LNHDA and CDR2 SQIVND (reference sequence). The junction had 10 bases not matched to a gene; V was cut back by 5 bases and J by 3 bases. CDR3 protein: CASSPRTGIRTDTQYF. CDR3 in DNA: TGTGCCAGTAGTCCCCGGACAGGGATCCGAACAGATACGCAGTATTTT.

The chain carries TRBV18 and TRBJ2-1, with TRBD1 as a possible D gene (5 bases). Germline assignment: CDR1 KGHSH and CDR2 LQKENI. V gave up 1 base and J gave up 8 bases, with 18 bases separating them. The CDR3 is made up of 16 amino acids. The DNA of the CDR3 is TGTGCCAGCTCACCACTAGGGCAGGGCCTAGTCGATGAGCAGTTCTTC. Amino acids: CASSPLGQGLVDEQFF.

The rearrangement uses TRBV27 and TRBJ1-2; 7 nucleotides match TRBD1. The junction had 4 bases not matched to a gene; V was cut back by 5 bases and J by 7 bases. There are 12 residues in the CDR3. Germline lookup yields CDR1 MNHEY and CDR2 SMNVEV (reference sequence). The CDR3 region has the DNA TGTGCCAGCAGTGAACAGGGGTTTGGCTACACCTTC. It translates to CASSEQGFGYTF.

This CDR3 reads CASSHGQGNTEAFF. The CDR3 DNA reads TGTGCCAGCAGCCACGGACAGGGGAACACTGAAGCTTTCTTT. The V and J genes are TRBV6-6 and TRBJ1-1; 8 nucleotides line up with TRBD1. The CDR3 extends over 14 amino acids. Germline CDR1 is MNHNY and CDR2 is SVGAGI (reference sequence). Trimming took 6 bases from V and 1 from J; bases not matched to a gene: 4.

In DNA form, the CDR3 reads TGTGCCAGCAGTTTCCGACAGTTGGCTAACAATCAGCCCCAGCATTTT. Translated: CASSFRQLANNQPQHF. The V gene is TRBV28, the J gene TRBJ1-5; D possibly corresponds to TRBD1 (5 bases). The CDR3 consists of 16 residues. Trimming removed 3 bases at V and 3 bases at J, with 15 bases between. CDR1 and CDR2 (germline): MDHEN, SYDVKM.

The V gene is TRBV5-4, the J gene TRBJ2-5; 7 positions match TRBD2. The CDR3 sequence is 18 residues long. Unmatched junction bases numbered 15, after V lost 2 bases and J lost 2 bases. Per the germline V gene, CDR1 is SGHNT and CDR2 is YYREEE (reference sequence). The CDR3 DNA sequence: TGTGCCAGCAGCTTTCGATTGGGGGTGGGAGGGGATCAAGAGACCCAGTACTTC. Residues: CASSFRLGVGGDQETQYF.

This chain links TRBV6-2 or TRBV6-3 with TRBJ2-7; D is ambiguous. V dropped 2 bases and J dropped 6 bases, with 8 bases sitting between them. From germline, CDR1 is MNHEY and CDR2 SVGEGT. This CDR3 has 12 residues. CDR3 coding DNA: TGTGCCAGCAGTTACCCCTCCCCCGAGCAGTACTTC. It translates to CASSYPSPEQYF.

This chain's CDR3 is CASSVGTSHNEQFF. Written as DNA, the CDR3 is TGTGCCAGCAGCGTCGGGACTAGTCACAATGAGCAGTTCTTC. The gene calls are TRBV9 and TRBJ2-1, with 8 bases fitting TRBD2. V shed 2 bases and J 5 bases; nucleotides not matched to a gene: 3. This CDR3 contains 14 residues. Germline-derived CDR1 and CDR2 are SGDLS and YYNGEE.

The chain is built from TRBV4-1 and TRBJ2-2; possible D gene TRBD2, 5 bases. V lost 1 base and J 7 bases, leaving 22 bases between the germline ends. The length of the CDR3 is 18 residues. CDR1 is MGHRA and CDR2 is YSYEKL in the germline V gene. Here the CDR3 DNA reads TGCGCCAGCAGCCAAGCCCGAGGTGGGAGTGAAATTGTCGGGGAGCTGTTTTTT. Translating gives CASSQARGGSEIVGELFF.

V gene TRBV4-1 combines with J gene TRBJ2-5, with 8 bases identical to TRBD2. Germline V CDR1 and CDR2: MGHRA, YSYEKL. The CDR3 consists of 16 residues. The ends lost 4 bases at V and 7 bases at J; junction bases unmatched: 14. The CDR3 reads CASSPSTRGGMGTQYF. DNA of the CDR3: TGCGCCAGCAGCCCATCTACCCGGGGGGGCATGGGGACCCAGTACTTC.

The V call is TRBV7-2, the J call TRBJ2-1; 7 bases line up with TRBD2. Trimming cost V 0 bases and J 4 bases; bases outside gene matches: 0. Germline V gene data show CDR1 as SGHTA and CDR2 as FQGNSA. The CDR3 totals 14 residues. The CDR3 nucleotides are TGTGCCAGCAGCTTAGCGGGGGGGTACAATGAGCAGTTCTTC. Translated: CASSLAGGYNEQFF.

This clone was picked up a small number of times. The CDR3 sequence is CAWSPGLPQPQHF. CDR3 DNA sequence: TGTGCCTGGAGTCCCGGACTACCCCAACCCCAGCATTTT. The chain recombines TRBV30 with TRBJ1-5; no firm D call. The CDR3 contains 13 residues. From germline, CDR1 is GTSNPN and CDR2 SVGIG (reference sequence). Trimming pared 2 bases from V and 10 bases from J, leaving 15 bases between.

V usage is TRBV4-3 and J usage is TRBJ2-7; 7 bases are a match to TRBD1. Trimming took 0 bases from V and 2 from J; bases not matched to a gene: 4. This CDR3 region has 15 residues. In germline, CDR1 is LGHNA, CDR2 YSLEER. The CDR3 sequence is CASSQEGQAPYEQYF. Here the CDR3 DNA reads TGCGCCAGCAGCCAAGAAGGACAGGCGCCCTACGAGCAGTACTTC.

The chain is built from TRBV4-1 and TRBJ2-3, with 7 nucleotides matching TRBD2. J was trimmed by 4 bases and V by 1 base; bases with no gene match: 5. The germline V gene has CDR1 MGHRA and CDR2 YSYEKL. This CDR3 spans 15 amino acids. CDR3 sequence: CASSQGAGSPDTQYF. CDR3 nucleotides: TGCGCCAGCAGCCAAGGAGCGGGGAGCCCAGATACGCAGTATTTT.